A selection of T cell receptor beta chains follows, all from one sample in a study of shared clonotypes between healthy human individuals. TCRdb keeps only in-frame clones here, not all; method: immunoSEQ multiplex PCR. Of about a million clones listed, roughly 80% are singletons. Sequenced sample: memory CD4+ T cells from PBMCs. The receptors shown here come from a man aged 18 to 30 in good health. Some clones in this sample may be carry-over from other donors' samples. CDR3s include the opening cysteine and the closing phenylalanine or tryptophan. A D gene is named only where the DNA matches it firmly. For some rows the clone size is stated as once, few or many, or as a class when expanded; others skip it.

cdr3_aa: CASSWDGEKLFF
cdr3_nt: TGCGCCAGCAGCTGGGACGGAGAAAAACTGTTTTTT
v_call: TRBV5-1
j_call: TRBJ1-4
clone_size: many
d_call: NA

cdr3_aa: CASSAVGQGASEQFF
cdr3_nt: TGTGCCAGCAGCGCCGTGGGACAGGGTGCGAGTGAGCAGTTCTTC
v_call: TRBV9
j_call: TRBJ2-1
clone_size: NA
d_call: TRBD1

cdr3_aa: CASSQARLTYTQYF
cdr3_nt: TGTGCCAGCAGCCAAGCTCGACTTACTTATACGCAGTATTTT
v_call: TRBV4-2
j_call: TRBJ2-3
clone_size: NA
d_call: NA

cdr3_aa: CASSASLRRKVYEQYF
cdr3_nt: TGTGCCAGCAGTGCCTCCCTACGGAGGAAAGTCTACGAGCAGTACTTC
v_call: TRBV2
j_call: TRBJ2-7
clone_size: NA
d_call: NA

cdr3_aa: CASSPTGTSDEQYF
cdr3_nt: TGTGCCAGCTCACCAACCGGGACTAGCGACGAGCAGTACTTC
v_call: TRBV18
j_call: TRBJ2-7
clone_size: NA
d_call: TRBD2

cdr3_aa: CASGLDTGWLHYEQYF
cdr3_nt: TGTGCCAGCGGACTTGATACAGGCTGGCTCCACTACGAGCAGTACTTC
v_call: TRBV5-5
j_call: TRBJ2-7
clone_size: NA
d_call: NA

cdr3_aa: CASSPRGREKLFF
cdr3_nt: TGTGCCAGCTCACCCAGGGGACGGGAAAAACTGTTTTTT
v_call: TRBV18
j_call: TRBJ1-4
clone_size: few
d_call: NA

cdr3_aa: CASSLMGQGKQETQYF
cdr3_nt: TGCGCCAGCAGCTTGATGGGACAAGGAAAACAAGAGACCCAGTACTTC
v_call: TRBV5-1
j_call: TRBJ2-5
clone_size: NA
d_call: NA

cdr3_aa: CASSYSRQNTEAFF
cdr3_nt: TGTGCCAGCAGTTACTCCAGACAGAACACTGAAGCTTTCTTT
v_call: TRBV6-5
j_call: TRBJ1-1
clone_size: NA
d_call: NA

cdr3_aa: CASSASPGQNTDTQYF
cdr3_nt: TGCGCCAGCAGCGCTTCACCGGGACAGAACACAGATACGCAGTATTTT
v_call: TRBV5-1
j_call: TRBJ2-3
clone_size: NA
d_call: TRBD1

cdr3_aa: CASSFRRGDDFNEQFF
cdr3_nt: TGTGCCAGCAGCTTCCGGCGGGGGGACGATTTCAATGAGCAGTTCTTC
v_call: TRBV7-8
j_call: TRBJ2-1
clone_size: NA
d_call: TRBD2

cdr3_aa: CASSLVRREEYGYTF
cdr3_nt: TGTGCCAGCAGCTTGGTGAGACGGGAGGAGTATGGCTACACCTTC
v_call: TRBV5-6
j_call: TRBJ1-2
clone_size: few
d_call: NA

cdr3_aa: CASSPLTSGRGETQYF
cdr3_nt: TGCGCCAGCAGCCCCTTAACTAGCGGGAGGGGCGAGACCCAGTACTTC
v_call: TRBV5-1
j_call: TRBJ2-5
clone_size: NA
d_call: TRBD2

cdr3_aa: CASRRDVMNTEAFF
cdr3_nt: TGTGCCAGCAGGAGGGACGTCATGAACACTGAAGCTTTCTTT
v_call: TRBV5-4
j_call: TRBJ1-1
clone_size: NA
d_call: NA

cdr3_aa: CASSRDRGTTKNIQYF
cdr3_nt: TGTGCCAGTAGTAGGGACAGGGGAACGACCAAAAACATTCAGTACTTC
v_call: TRBV19
j_call: TRBJ2-4
clone_size: NA
d_call: TRBD1

cdr3_aa: CASSQDVTGSYGYTF
cdr3_nt: TGTGCCAGCAGCCAAGACGTTACAGGGTCCTATGGCTACACCTTC
v_call: TRBV4-2
j_call: TRBJ1-2
clone_size: NA
d_call: NA

cdr3_aa: CASSLGSSNQPQHF
cdr3_nt: TGTGCCAGCAGCCTAGGCTCCAGCAATCAGCCCCAGCATTTT
v_call: TRBV5-5
j_call: TRBJ1-5
clone_size: few
d_call: NA

cdr3_aa: CASGDRGTEAFF
cdr3_nt: TGTGCCAGCGGCGACAGAGGGACTGAAGCTTTCTTT
v_call: TRBV2
j_call: TRBJ1-1
clone_size: NA
d_call: NA

cdr3_aa: CSATGLGQYF
cdr3_nt: TGCAGTGCTACAGGGTTGGGGCAGTACTTC
v_call: TRBV20-1
j_call: TRBJ2-7
clone_size: NA
d_call: NA

cdr3_aa: CASSPYRPDEQYF
cdr3_nt: TGTGCCAGCTCACCATACCGCCCCGACGAGCAGTACTTC
v_call: TRBV18
j_call: TRBJ2-7
clone_size: NA
d_call: NA

cdr3_aa: CASSLNGETTDTQYF
cdr3_nt: TGTGCCAGCAGCTTAAATGGAGAAACCACAGATACGCAGTATTTT
v_call: TRBV7-2
j_call: TRBJ2-3
clone_size: NA
d_call: NA

cdr3_aa: CASSKEGGWETQYF
cdr3_nt: TGTGCCAGCAGCAAAGAGGGGGGTTGGGAGACCCAGTACTTC
v_call: TRBV11-2
j_call: TRBJ2-5
clone_size: NA
d_call: NA

cdr3_aa: CASSVQDNTEAFF
cdr3_nt: TGTGCCAGCAGCGTCCAGGATAACACTGAAGCTTTCTTT
v_call: TRBV14
j_call: TRBJ1-1
clone_size: few
d_call: NA

cdr3_aa: CASSLLYGLAYEQYF
cdr3_nt: TGTGCCAGCAGCTTACTTTACGGACTAGCCTACGAGCAGTACTTC
v_call: TRBV7-2
j_call: TRBJ2-7
clone_size: NA
d_call: TRBD2

cdr3_aa: CASSVGGGGVGYGYTF
cdr3_nt: TGTGCCAGCAGCGTAGGCGGAGGGGGCGTAGGGTATGGCTACACCTTC
v_call: TRBV9
j_call: TRBJ1-2
clone_size: NA
d_call: TRBD1

cdr3_aa: CASITSGTGELFF
cdr3_nt: TGTGCCAGCATTACTAGCGGGACCGGGGAGCTGTTTTTT
v_call: TRBV2
j_call: TRBJ2-2
clone_size: once
d_call: TRBD2

cdr3_aa: CASSQDRRSTEAFF
cdr3_nt: TGCGCCAGCAGCCAAGATAGGAGGTCCACTGAAGCTTTCTTT
v_call: TRBV4-3
j_call: TRBJ1-1
clone_size: NA
d_call: NA

cdr3_aa: CASRRIGPGELFF
cdr3_nt: TGTGCCAGCAGGCGAATCGGTCCCGGGGAGCTGTTTTTT
v_call: TRBV28
j_call: TRBJ2-2
clone_size: NA
d_call: NA